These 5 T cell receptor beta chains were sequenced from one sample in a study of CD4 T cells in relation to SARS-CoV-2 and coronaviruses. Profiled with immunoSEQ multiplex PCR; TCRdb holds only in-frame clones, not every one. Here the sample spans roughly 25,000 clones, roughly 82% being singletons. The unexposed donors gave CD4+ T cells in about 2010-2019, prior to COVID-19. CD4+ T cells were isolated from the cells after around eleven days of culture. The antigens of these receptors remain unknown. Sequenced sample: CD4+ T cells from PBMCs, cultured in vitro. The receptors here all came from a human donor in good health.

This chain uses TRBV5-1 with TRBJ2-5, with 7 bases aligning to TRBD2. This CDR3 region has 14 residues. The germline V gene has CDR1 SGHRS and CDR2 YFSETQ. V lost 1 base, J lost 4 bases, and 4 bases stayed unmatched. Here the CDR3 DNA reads TGCGCCAGCAGCTTGAGCGGGGATGGAGAGACCCAGTACTTC. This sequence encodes CASSLSGDGETQYF.

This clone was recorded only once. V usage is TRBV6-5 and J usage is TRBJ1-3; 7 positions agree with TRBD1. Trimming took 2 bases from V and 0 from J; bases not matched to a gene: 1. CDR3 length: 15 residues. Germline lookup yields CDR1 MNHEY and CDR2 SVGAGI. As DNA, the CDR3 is TGTGCCAGCAGTTACAGGGGGCCCTCTGGAAACACCATATATTTT. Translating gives CASSYRGPSGNTIYF.

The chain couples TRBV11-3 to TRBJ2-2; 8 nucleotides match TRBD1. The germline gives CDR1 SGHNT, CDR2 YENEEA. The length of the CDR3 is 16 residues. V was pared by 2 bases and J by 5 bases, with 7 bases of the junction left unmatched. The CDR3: CASSLQAGGNTGELFF. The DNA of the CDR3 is TGTGCCAGCAGCTTACAAGCAGGGGGCAATACCGGGGAGCTGTTTTTT. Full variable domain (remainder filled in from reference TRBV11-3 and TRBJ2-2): EAGVVQSPRYKIIEKKQPVAFWCNPISGHNTLYWYLQNLGQGPELLIRYENEEAVDDSQLPKDRFSAERLKGVDSTLKIQPAELGDSAVYLCASSLQAGGNTGELFFGEGSRLTVL.

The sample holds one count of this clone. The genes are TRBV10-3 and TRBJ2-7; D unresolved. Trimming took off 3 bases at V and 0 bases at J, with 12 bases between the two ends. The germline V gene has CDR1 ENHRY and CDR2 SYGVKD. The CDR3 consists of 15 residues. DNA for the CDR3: TGTGCCATCAGTGAAAACCCACAGAGCTCCTACGAGCAGTACTTC. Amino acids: CAISENPQSSYEQYF.

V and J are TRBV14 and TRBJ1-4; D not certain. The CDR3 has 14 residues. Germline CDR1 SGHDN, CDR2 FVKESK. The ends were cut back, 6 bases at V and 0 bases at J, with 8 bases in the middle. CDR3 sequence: CASSLRTTNEKLFF. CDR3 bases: TGTGCCAGCAGTCTTCGTACAACTAATGAAAAACTGTTTTTT.